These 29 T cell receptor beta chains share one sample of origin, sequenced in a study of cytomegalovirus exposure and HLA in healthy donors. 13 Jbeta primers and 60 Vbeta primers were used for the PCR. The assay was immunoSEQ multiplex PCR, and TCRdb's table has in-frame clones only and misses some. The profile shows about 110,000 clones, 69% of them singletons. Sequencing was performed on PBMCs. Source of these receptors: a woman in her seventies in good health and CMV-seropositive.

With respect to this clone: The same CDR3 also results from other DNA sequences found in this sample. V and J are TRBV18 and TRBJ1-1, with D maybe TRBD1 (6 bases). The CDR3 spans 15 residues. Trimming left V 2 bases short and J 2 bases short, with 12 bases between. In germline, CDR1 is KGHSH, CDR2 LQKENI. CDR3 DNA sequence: TGTGCCAGCTCACCAGGGGGCAGGGTAAACACTGAAGCTTTCTTT. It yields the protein CASSPGGRVNTEAFF.

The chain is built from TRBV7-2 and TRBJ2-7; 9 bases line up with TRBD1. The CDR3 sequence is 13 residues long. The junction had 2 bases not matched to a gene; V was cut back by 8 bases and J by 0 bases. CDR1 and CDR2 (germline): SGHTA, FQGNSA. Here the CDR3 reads CASGGQGSYEQYF. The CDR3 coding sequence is TGTGCCAGCGGGGGACAGGGCTCCTACGAGCAGTACTTC.

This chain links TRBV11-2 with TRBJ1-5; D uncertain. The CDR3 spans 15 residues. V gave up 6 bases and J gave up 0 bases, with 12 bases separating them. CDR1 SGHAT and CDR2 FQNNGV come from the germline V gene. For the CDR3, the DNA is TGTGCCAGCAGTTATTCCTATGGTAGCAATCAGCCCCAGCATTTT. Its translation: CASSYSYGSNQPQHF.

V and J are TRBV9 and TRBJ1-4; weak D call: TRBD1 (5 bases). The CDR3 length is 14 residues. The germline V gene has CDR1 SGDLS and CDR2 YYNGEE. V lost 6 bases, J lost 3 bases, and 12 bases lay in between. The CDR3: CASTKGLSNEKLFF. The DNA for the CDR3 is TGTGCCAGCACGAAGGGACTGTCTAATGAAAAACTGTTTTTT.

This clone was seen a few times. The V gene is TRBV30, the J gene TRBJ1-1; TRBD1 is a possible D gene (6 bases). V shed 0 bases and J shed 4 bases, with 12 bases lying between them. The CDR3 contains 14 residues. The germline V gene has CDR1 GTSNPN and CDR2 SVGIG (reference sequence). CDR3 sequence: CAWSVYRVVTEAFF. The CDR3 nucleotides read TGTGCCTGGAGTGTCTACAGGGTTGTCACTGAAGCTTTCTTT.

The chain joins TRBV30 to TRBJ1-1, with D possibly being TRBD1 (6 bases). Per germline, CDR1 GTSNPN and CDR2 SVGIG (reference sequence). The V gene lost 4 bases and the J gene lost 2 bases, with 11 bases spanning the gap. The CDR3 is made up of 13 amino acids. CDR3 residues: CAWNRQANTEAFF. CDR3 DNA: TGTGCCTGGAACCGACAGGCTAACACTGAAGCTTTCTTT.

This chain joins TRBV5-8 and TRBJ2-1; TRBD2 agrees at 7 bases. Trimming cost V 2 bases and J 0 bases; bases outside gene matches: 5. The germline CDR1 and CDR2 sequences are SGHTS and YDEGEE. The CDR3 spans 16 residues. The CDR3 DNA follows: TGTGCCAGCAGCTTACGATCGGGAGGCTCCTACAATGAGCAGTTCTTC. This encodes CASSLRSGGSYNEQFF.

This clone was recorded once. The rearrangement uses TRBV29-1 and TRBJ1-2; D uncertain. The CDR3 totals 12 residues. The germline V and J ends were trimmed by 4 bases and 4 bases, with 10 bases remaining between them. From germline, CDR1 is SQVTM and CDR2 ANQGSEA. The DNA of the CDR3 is TGCAGCGTTGTACTTCCCCCCTATGGCTACACCTTC. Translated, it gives CSVVLPPYGYTF.

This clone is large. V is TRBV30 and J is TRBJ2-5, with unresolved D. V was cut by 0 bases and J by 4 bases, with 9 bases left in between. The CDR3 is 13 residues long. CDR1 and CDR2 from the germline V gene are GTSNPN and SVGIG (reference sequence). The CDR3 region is CAWSVEDPETQYF. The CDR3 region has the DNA TGTGCCTGGAGTGTCGAGGATCCAGAGACCCAGTACTTC. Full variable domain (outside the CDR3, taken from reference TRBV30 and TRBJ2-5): SQTIHQWPATLVQPVGSPLSLECTVEGTSNPNLYWYRQAAGRGLQLLFYSVGIGQISSEVPQNLSASRPQDRQFILSSKKLLLSDSGFYLCAWSVEDPETQYFGPGTRLLVL.

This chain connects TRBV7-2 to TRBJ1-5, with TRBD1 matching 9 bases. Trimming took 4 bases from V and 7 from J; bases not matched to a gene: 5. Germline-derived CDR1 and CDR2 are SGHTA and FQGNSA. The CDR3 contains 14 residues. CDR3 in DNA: TGTGCCAGCAGCTCGGGACAGGGTATCCAGCCCCAGCATTTT. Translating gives CASSSGQGIQPQHF.

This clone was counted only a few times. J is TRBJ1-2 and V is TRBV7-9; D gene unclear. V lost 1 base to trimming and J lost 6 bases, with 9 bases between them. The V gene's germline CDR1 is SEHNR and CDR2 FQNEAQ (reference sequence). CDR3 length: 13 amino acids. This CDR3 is CASSLVGSHGYTF. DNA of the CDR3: TGTGCCAGCAGCTTAGTCGGTTCCCATGGCTACACCTTC.

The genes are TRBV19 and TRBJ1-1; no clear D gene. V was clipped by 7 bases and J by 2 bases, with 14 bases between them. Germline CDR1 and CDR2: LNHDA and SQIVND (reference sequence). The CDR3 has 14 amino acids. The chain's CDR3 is CASTLKEGNTEAFF. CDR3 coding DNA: TGTGCCAGTACCCTAAAGGAGGGAAACACTGAAGCTTTCTTT.

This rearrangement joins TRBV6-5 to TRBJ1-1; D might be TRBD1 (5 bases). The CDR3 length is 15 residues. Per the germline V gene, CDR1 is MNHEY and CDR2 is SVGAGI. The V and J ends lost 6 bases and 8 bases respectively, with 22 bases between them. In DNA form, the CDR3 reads TGTGCCAGCAGCCCTTCTGACAGTAGCGGCGTAGAAGCTTTCTTT. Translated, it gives CASSPSDSSGVEAFF.

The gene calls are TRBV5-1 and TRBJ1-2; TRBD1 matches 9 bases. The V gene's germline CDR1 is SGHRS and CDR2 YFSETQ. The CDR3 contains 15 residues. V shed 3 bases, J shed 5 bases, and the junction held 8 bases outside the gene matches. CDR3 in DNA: TGCGCCAGCAGCTCTATACAGGGGGCGCCGTATGGCTACACCTTC. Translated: CASSSIQGAPYGYTF.

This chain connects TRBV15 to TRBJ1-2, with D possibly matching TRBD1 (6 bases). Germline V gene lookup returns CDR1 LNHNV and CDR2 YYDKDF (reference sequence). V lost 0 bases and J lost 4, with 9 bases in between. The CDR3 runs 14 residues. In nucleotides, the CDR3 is TGTGCCACCAGCAGAGAACAGGGTATCTATGGCTACACCTTC. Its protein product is CATSREQGIYGYTF.

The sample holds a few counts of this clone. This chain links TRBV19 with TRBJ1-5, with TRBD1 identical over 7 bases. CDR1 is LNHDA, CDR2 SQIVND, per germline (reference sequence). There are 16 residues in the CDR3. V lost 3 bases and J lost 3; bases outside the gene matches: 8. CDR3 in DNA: TGTGCCAGTAGTATTACCGGGACAGTTCACAATCAGCCCCAGCATTTT. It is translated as CASSITGTVHNQPQHF.

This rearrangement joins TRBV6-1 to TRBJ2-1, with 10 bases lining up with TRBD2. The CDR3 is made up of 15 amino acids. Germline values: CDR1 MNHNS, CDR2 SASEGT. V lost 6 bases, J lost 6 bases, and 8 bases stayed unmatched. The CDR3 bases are TGTGCCAGCAGCTTTAGCGGGGGGCTTTCCAATGAGCAGTTCTTC. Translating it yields CASSFSGGLSNEQFF.

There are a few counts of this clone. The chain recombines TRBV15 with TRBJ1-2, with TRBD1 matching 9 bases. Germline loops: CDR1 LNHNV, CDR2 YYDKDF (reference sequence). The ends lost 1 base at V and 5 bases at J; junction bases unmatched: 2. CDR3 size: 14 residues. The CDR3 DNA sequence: TGTGCCACCAGCAGAGGTGACAGGGGGTATGGCTACACCTTC. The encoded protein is CATSRGDRGYGYTF.

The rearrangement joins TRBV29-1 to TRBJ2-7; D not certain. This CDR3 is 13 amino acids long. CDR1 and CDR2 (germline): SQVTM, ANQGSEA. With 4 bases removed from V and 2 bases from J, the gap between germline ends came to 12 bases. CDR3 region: CSVAVQTAYEQYF. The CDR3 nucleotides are TGCAGCGTTGCAGTCCAAACCGCCTACGAGCAGTACTTC.

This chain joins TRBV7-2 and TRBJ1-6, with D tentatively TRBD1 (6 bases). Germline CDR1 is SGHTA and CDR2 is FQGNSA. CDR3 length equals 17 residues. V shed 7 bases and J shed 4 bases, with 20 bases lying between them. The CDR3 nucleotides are TGTGCCAGCACCCTCTTGTGGGGGCAGCAATATAATTCACCCCTCCACTTT. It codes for CASTLLWGQQYNSPLHF.

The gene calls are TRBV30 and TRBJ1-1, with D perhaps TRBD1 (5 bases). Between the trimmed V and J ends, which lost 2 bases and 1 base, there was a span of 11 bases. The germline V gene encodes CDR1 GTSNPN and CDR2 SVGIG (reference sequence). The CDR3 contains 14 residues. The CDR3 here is CAWSPPGGNTEAFF. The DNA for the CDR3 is TGTGCCTGGAGTCCCCCCGGGGGGAACACTGAAGCTTTCTTT.

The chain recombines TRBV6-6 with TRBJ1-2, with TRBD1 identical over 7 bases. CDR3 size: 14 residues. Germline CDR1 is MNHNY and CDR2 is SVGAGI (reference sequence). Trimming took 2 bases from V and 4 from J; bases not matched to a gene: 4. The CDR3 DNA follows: TGTGCCAGCAGTTACGGAAAGGGGGCCTATGGCTACACCTTC. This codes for CASSYGKGAYGYTF.

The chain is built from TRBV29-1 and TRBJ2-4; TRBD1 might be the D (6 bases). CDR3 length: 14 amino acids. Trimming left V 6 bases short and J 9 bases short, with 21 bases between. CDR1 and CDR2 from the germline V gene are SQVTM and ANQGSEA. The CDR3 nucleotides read TGCAGCGTAATAGACAGGCCGTCCCAAGGCATTCAGTACTTC. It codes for CSVIDRPSQGIQYF.

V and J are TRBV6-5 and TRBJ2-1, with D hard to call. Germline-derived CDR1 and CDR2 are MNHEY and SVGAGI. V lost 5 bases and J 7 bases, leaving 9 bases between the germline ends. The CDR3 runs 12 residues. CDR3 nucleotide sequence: TGTGCCAGCAGTCAAAACTATAATGAGCAGTTCTTC. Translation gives CASSQNYNEQFF.

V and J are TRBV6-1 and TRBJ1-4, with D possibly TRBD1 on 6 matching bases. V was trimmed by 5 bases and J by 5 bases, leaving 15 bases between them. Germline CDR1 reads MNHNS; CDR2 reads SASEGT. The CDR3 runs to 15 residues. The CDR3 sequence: CASSLQGGVNEKLFF. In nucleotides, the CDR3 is TGTGCCAGCAGTTTACAGGGTGGAGTAAATGAAAAACTGTTTTTT.

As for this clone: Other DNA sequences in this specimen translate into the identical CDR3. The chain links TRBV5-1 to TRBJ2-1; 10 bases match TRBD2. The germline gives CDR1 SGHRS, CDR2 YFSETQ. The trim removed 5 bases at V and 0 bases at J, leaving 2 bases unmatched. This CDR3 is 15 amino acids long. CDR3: CASSSSGSSYNEQFF. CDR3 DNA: TGCGCCAGCAGTTCTAGCGGGAGCTCCTACAATGAGCAGTTCTTC.

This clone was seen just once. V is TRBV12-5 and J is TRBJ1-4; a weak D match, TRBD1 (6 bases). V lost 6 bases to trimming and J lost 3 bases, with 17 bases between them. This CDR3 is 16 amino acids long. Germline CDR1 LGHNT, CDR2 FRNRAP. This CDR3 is CASGPGQKSANEKLFF. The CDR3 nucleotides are TGTGCTAGTGGCCCCGGACAGAAGAGTGCTAATGAAAAACTGTTTTTT.

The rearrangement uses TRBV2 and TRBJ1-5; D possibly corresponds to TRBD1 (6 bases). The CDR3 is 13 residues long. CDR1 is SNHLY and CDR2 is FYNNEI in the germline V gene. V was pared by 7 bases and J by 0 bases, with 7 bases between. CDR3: CASKGDSNQPQHF. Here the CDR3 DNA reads TGTGCCAGCAAGGGGGATAGCAATCAGCCCCAGCATTTT.

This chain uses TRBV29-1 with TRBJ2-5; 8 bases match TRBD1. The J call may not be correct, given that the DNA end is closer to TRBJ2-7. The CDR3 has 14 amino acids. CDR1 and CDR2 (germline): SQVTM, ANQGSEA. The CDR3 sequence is CSVIRQGTTYEQYF. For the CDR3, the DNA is TGCAGCGTCATCCGACAGGGGACCACCTACGAGCAGTACTTC.